Following are 14 T cell receptor beta chains from one sample sequenced in a study of blood T cell repertoires in COVID-19. Produced via immunoSEQ multiplex PCR; TCRdb's table is partial and in-frame only. This sample has under 250,000 clones; about 82% occur once, and the top ten carry roughly 5.2%. The specimen was peripheral blood. The receptors here all came from an elderly woman with COVID-19, enrolled during active disease.

This sequence joins TRBV5-1 and TRBJ1-1; 9 bases align to TRBD1. J lost 5 bases, V lost 4 bases, and 12 bases had no gene match. Germline V gene sequence: CDR1 SGHRS, CDR2 YFSETQ. The CDR3 extends over 16 amino acids. CDR3 sequence reads: CASSPSRQGGGTEAFF. In nucleotides, the CDR3 is TGCGCCAGCAGCCCCAGCCGACAGGGGGGAGGAACTGAAGCTTTCTTT.

The chain couples TRBV19 to TRBJ2-1; TRBD2 matches 9 bases. After removal of 5 bases from V and 4 bases from J, the junction contained 6 bases not matched to a gene. The CDR3 extends over 15 amino acids. The germline V gene encodes CDR1 LNHDA and CDR2 SQIVND (reference sequence). CDR3 sequence reads: CASSRSGGLYNEQFF. The CDR3 DNA is TGTGCCAGTAGTCGGAGCGGGGGGCTTTACAATGAGCAGTTCTTC.

The V call is TRBV7-2, the J call TRBJ2-5; 8 nucleotides line up with TRBD1. Trimming removed 4 bases from V and 7 bases from J; junction bases left unmatched: 5. The CDR3 sequence is 13 residues long. From germline, CDR1 is SGHTA and CDR2 FQGNSA. The chain's CDR3 is CASSSGGAGTQYF. As DNA, the CDR3 is TGTGCCAGCAGCTCAGGGGGCGCGGGGACCCAGTACTTC. The full variable domain, rest sourced from reference TRBV7-2 and TRBJ2-5, is GAGVSQSPSNKVTEKGKDVELRCDPISGHTALYWYRQSLGQGLEFLIYFQGNSAPDKSGLPSDRFSAERTGGSVSTLTIQRTQQEDSAVYLCASSSGGAGTQYFGPGTRLLVL.

The chain carries TRBV3-1 (or the pseudogene TRBV3-2) and TRBJ1-2, with 9 nucleotides matching TRBD1. Losses at the gene ends were 8 bases for V and 6 bases for J; bases not matched to a gene: 7. CDR1 is LGHDT and CDR2 is YNNKEL in the germline V gene (reference sequence). The CDR3 is 13 residues long. In nucleotides, the CDR3 is TGTGCCAGCCTCGGGACAGGGTTGGATGGCTACACCTTC. Translating it yields CASLGTGLDGYTF.

For the CDR3, the DNA is TGTGCCAGCACGGGACAGAGCACAGATACGCAGTATTTT. Translating it yields CASTGQSTDTQYF. The gene calls are TRBV6-5 and TRBJ2-3; TRBD1 matches at 7 bases. Germline V lookup: CDR1 MNHEY, CDR2 SVGAGI. CDR3 length: 13 amino acids. V was pared by 7 bases and J by 0 bases, with 1 base of the junction left unmatched.

The chain employs TRBV30 and TRBJ1-4; D remains ambiguous. Germline V gene sequence: CDR1 GTSNPN, CDR2 SVGIG (reference sequence). CDR3 length: 11 residues. The V gene lost 4 bases and the J gene lost 8 bases, with 8 bases spanning the gap. The CDR3: CAWTFREKLFF. The CDR3 nucleotides are TGTGCCTGGACGTTCAGGGAAAAACTGTTTTTT.

In this sample, this clone turned up once. This sequence joins TRBV5-4 and TRBJ2-7, with TRBD1 matching 9 bases. Germline CDR1 is SGHNT and CDR2 is YYREEE (reference sequence). V dropped 6 bases and J dropped 7; count of bases not matched to a gene: 14. The CDR3 is 15 amino acids. CDR3 bases: TGTGCCAGCACAGGAACGGGACAGGGTAAACTTGAGCAGTACTTC. Translated: CASTGTGQGKLEQYF.

This clone was seen once. The chain couples TRBV7-8 to TRBJ2-5; perhaps TRBD2 as D (6 bases). Trimming took 3 bases from V and 5 from J, leaving 10 bases between them. CDR3 length equals 13 residues. Germline-derived CDR1 and CDR2 are SGHVS and FQNEAQ. The DNA for the CDR3 is TGTGCCAGCAGCTTGTACAGCGGGGAGACCCAGTACTTC. It encodes CASSLYSGETQYF. Based on the CDR3 plus reference TRBV7-8 and TRBJ2-5, the full variable domain is GAGVSQSPRYKVAKRGQDVALRCDPISGHVSLFWYQQALGQGPEFLTYFQNEAQLDKSGLPSDRFFAERPEGSVSTLKIQRTQQEDSAVYLCASSLYSGETQYFGPGTRLLVL.

In regard to this clone: At one of its ends the junction is not consistent with the germline gene, which may arise from a read error. This sequence joins TRBV7-9 and TRBJ1-1; TRBD1 agrees at 8 bases. The CDR3 covers 14 residues. Germline CDR1 SEHNR, CDR2 FQNEAQ (reference sequence). In nucleotides, the CDR3 is TGTGCCAGCAGCTTTGGACAGGGCATTACTGGAGCTTTCTTT. It yields the protein CASSFGQGITGAFF.

On this clone: Other DNA sequences within the sample encode an identical CDR3. The chain uses TRBV19 and TRBJ1-5; D might be TRBD1 (5 bases). CDR1 and CDR2 (germline): LNHDA, SQIVND (reference sequence). V was trimmed by 5 bases and J by 2 bases, leaving 10 bases between them. This CDR3 contains 14 residues. DNA for the CDR3: TGTGCCAGTAGTCGACAAGGGGGCAATCAGCCCCAGCATTTT. It encodes CASSRQGGNQPQHF.

The V call is TRBV4-2, the J call TRBJ2-6; TRBD2 agrees at 13 bases. There are 19 residues in the CDR3. Germline assignment: CDR1 LGHNA and CDR2 YNFKEQ. After removal of 4 bases from V and 2 bases from J, the junction contained 8 bases not matched to a gene. CDR3 region: CASSRVSGTSGAGANVLTF. The CDR3 nucleotides are TGTGCCAGCAGCCGGGTATCCGGGACTAGCGGGGCTGGGGCCAACGTCCTGACTTTC.

The CDR3 loop reads CASSYPTGRNTEAFF. The CDR3 nucleotides are TGTGCCAGCAGTTACCCCACAGGGAGGAACACTGAAGCTTTCTTT. The J gene is TRBJ1-1, the V gene TRBV6-5, with D possibly TRBD1 on 6 matching bases. The CDR3 loop spans 15 amino acids. CDR1 MNHEY and CDR2 SVGAGI come from the germline V gene. The germline V and J ends were trimmed by 2 bases and 1 base, with 11 bases remaining between them.

The DNA of the CDR3 is TGTGCCAGCAGCCTCGACAGGGGTAGCACTGAAGCTTTCTTT. Amino acid sequence: CASSLDRGSTEAFF. The chain combines TRBV7-2 with TRBJ1-1, with 8 bases that match TRBD1. Germline V gene sequence: CDR1 SGHTA, CDR2 FQGNSA. J gave up 4 bases and V 5 bases, and 6 bases lay outside the gene matches. This CDR3 is built from 14 residues.

The chain has TRBV5-4 and TRBJ1-2; 10 positions agree with TRBD1. The germline V gene has CDR1 SGHNT and CDR2 YYREEE (reference sequence). J gave up 7 bases and V 7 bases, and 7 bases lay outside the gene matches. The CDR3 has 13 residues. CDR3 in amino acids: CASAETGGSGYTF. The CDR3 nucleotides read TGTGCCAGCGCCGAGACAGGGGGCTCTGGCTACACCTTC.